This T cell receptor beta chain was documented in a study of blood T cell repertoires in COVID-19. J was trimmed by 1 base and V by 4 bases; bases with no gene match: 0. Germline CDR1 and CDR2: SGHRS and YFSETQ. This CDR3 spans 13 amino acids. Using immunoSEQ multiplex PCR, the repertoire was profiled, and TCRdb retains in-frame clones only, with some absent. The data show 430,000 or so clones, approximately 90% seen once. This sequence originates from a man aged 18 to 29 with COVID-19, enrolled during active disease. This chain links TRBV5-1 with TRBJ1-1, with 8 bases aligning to TRBD1. Sample: peripheral blood. CDR3 bases: TGCGCCAGCAGCGACAGGGGGAACACTGAAGCTTTCTTT. It yields the protein CASSDRGNTEAFF.